These 4 T cell receptor beta chains came from one sample sequenced in a study of T cells after posttransplantation cyclophosphamide. Data came from immunoSEQ multiplex PCR; TCRdb stores just in-frame clones and leaves some out. In the table there are around 2,900 clones, around 62% of which are singletons. Cyclophosphamide on days +3 and +4 followed busulfan-fludarabine conditioning and a marrow graft. The source was PBMCs, collected 30 days after allogeneic stem cell transplant with posttransplant cyclophosphamide. The origin of the receptors is a male patient between 55 and 70 years old who received an allogeneic stem cell transplant from a related donor and was CMV-positive. Some T cells may trace back to the graft donor.

This chain joins TRBV5-4 and TRBJ2-3; D is perhaps TRBD1 (7 bases). Trimming removed 7 bases from V and 2 bases from J, with 14 bases in between. CDR3 length: 14 amino acids. Germline CDR1 is SGHNT and CDR2 is YYREEE (reference sequence). The CDR3 protein is CASRQGGATDTQYF. As DNA, the CDR3 is TGTGCCAGCCGCCAGGGGGGCGCCACAGATACGCAGTATTTT.

Relative to its sample, this clone is large. This sequence joins TRBV7-9 and TRBJ1-1, with D tentatively TRBD1 (6 bases). This CDR3 has 14 residues. The germline V gene has CDR1 SEHNR and CDR2 FQNEAQ (reference sequence). V shed 11 bases and J shed 5 bases, with 21 bases lying between them. The CDR3 is CAVKRDTLRTEAFF. The CDR3 DNA sequence: TGTGCCGTCAAGAGGGACACCCTAAGGACTGAAGCTTTCTTT.

This chain connects TRBV2 to TRBJ2-3; 8 bases are a match to TRBD1. The CDR3 consists of 15 residues. The V gene end was trimmed by 8 bases and the J gene end by 4 bases; junction bases not matched to a gene: 11. Germline CDR1 and CDR2: SNHLY and FYNNEI. CDR3: CASHSSGGAADTQYF. CDR3 nucleotides: TGTGCCAGCCACTCCTCAGGGGGCGCGGCAGATACGCAGTATTTT.

The chain employs TRBV11-2 and TRBJ2-1, with D tentatively TRBD1 (5 bases). Per germline, CDR1 SGHAT and CDR2 FQNNGV. Trimming pared 3 bases from V and 5 bases from J, leaving 11 bases between. This CDR3 is built from 14 residues. The CDR3 loop is CASSFRRQNNEQFF. CDR3 DNA: TGTGCCAGCAGCTTTAGGAGACAGAACAATGAGCAGTTCTTC.